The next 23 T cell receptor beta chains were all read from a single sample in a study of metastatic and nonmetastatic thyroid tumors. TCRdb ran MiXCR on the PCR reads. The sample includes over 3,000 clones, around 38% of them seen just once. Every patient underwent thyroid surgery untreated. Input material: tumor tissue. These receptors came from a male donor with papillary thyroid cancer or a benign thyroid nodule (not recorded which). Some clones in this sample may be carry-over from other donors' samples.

The CDR3 DNA reads as TGTGCCAGCAGCGTAGGGGGACTAGGAAACACCATATATTTT. It codes for CASSVGGLGNTIYF. The chain combines TRBV9 with TRBJ1-3; maybe TRBD1 (5 bases). Germline V lookup: CDR1 SGDLS, CDR2 YYNGEE. Deletions cut 0 bases from V and 4 bases from J, with 8 bases between. The CDR3 has 14 amino acids.

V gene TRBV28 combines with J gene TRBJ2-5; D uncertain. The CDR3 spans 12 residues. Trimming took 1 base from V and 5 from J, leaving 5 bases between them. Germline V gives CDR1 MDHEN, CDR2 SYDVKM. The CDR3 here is CASSLYGETQYF. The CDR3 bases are TGTGCCAGCAGTTTATATGGGGAGACCCAGTACTTC.

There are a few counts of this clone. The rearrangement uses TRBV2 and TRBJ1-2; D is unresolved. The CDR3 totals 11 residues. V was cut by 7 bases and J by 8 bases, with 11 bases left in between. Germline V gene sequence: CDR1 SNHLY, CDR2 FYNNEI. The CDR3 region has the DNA TGTGCCAGCATCACGGTCGGCGGCTACACCTTC. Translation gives CASITVGGYTF.

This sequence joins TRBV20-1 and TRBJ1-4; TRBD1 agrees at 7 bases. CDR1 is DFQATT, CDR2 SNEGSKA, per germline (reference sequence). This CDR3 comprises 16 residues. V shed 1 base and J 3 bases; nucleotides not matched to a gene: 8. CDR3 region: CSARGLQGIANEKLFF. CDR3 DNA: TGCAGTGCTAGAGGACTACAGGGGATTGCTAATGAAAAACTGTTTTTT.

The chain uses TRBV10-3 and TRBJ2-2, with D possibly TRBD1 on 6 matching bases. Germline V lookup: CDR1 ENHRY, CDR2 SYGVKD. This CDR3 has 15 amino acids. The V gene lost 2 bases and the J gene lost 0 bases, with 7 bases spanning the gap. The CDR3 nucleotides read TGTGCCATCAGTGAGGGGACAACGAACACCGGGGAGCTGTTTTTT. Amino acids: CAISEGTTNTGELFF.

The CDR3 spells CASSQPGQGKETQYF. The CDR3 DNA follows: TGTGCCAGCAGCCAACCGGGACAGGGTAAAGAGACCCAGTACTTC. V is TRBV3-1 and J is TRBJ2-5; 9 nucleotides match TRBD1. Germline V gives CDR1 LGHDT, CDR2 YNNKEL (reference sequence). V was clipped by 2 bases and J by 3 bases; unmatched bases: 4. The CDR3 covers 15 residues.

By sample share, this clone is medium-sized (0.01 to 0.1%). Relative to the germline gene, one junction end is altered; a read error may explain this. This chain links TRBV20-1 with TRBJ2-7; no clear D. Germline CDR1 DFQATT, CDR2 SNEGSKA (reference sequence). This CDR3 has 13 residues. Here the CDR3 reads CRATQGYSYEQYF. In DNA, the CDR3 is TGCCGTGCGACACAAGGGTACTCCTACGAGCAGTACTTC.

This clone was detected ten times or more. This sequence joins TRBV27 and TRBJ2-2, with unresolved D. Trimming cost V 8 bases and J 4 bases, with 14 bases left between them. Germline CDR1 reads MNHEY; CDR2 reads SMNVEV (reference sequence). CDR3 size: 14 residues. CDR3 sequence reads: CASYGRISTGELFF. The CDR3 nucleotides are TGTGCCAGCTACGGCAGGATAAGCACCGGGGAGCTGTTTTTT.

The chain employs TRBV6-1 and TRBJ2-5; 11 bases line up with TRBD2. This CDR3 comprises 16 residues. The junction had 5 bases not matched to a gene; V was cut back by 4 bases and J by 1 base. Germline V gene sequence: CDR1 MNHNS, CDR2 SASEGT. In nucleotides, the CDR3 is TGTGCCAGCAGTGGGGGGGGACTAGCGGCCCAAGAGACCCAGTACTTC. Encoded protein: CASSGGGLAAQETQYF.

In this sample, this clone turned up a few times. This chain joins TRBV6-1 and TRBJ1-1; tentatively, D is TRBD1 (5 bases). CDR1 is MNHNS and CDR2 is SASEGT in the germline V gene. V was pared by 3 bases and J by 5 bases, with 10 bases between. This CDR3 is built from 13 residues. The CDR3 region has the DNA TGTGCCAGCAGTGAGGGGGAATGGACTGAAGCTTTCTTT. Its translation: CASSEGEWTEAFF.

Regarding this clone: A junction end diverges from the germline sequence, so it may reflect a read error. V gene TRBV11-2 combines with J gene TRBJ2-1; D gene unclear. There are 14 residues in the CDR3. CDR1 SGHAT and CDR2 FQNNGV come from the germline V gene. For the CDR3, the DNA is TGTGCCAGCAGCCTAGACTGGGGTGGCGATGAGCAGTTCTTC. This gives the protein CASSLDWGGDEQFF.

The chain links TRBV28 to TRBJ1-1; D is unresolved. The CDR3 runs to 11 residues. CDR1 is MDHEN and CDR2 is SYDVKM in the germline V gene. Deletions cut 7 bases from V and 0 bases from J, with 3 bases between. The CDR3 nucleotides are TGTGCCAGCATCCTGAACACTGAAGCTTTCTTT. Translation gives CASILNTEAFF.

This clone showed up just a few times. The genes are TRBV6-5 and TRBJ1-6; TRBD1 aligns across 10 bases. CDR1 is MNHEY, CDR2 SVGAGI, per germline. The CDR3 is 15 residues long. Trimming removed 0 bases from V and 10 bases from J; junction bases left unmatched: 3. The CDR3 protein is CASSYSVTGGSPLHF. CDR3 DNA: TGTGCCAGCAGTTACTCGGTGACAGGGGGCTCACCCCTCCACTTT.

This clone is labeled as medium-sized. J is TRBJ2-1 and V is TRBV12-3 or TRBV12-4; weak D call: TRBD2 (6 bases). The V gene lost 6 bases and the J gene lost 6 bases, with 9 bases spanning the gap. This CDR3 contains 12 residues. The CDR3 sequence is CASRTSGNEQFF. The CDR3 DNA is TGTGCCAGCAGGACTAGTGGCAATGAGCAGTTCTTC.

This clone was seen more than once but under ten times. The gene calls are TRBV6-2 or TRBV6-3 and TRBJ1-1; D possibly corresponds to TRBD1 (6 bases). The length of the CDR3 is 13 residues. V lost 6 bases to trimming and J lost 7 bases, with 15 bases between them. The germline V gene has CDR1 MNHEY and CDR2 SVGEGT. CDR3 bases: TGTGCCAGCAGCCGGGGGGCCTCGAGTGAAGCTTTCTTT. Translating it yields CASSRGASSEAFF.

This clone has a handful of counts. In nucleotides, the CDR3 is TGTGCCAGCAGTGGACAGGGGGCGCAGGATACGCAGTATTTT. It codes for CASSGQGAQDTQYF. V is TRBV6-1 and J is TRBJ2-3; 10 bases map to TRBD1. The trim removed 4 bases at V and 6 bases at J, leaving 4 bases unmatched. The CDR3 totals 14 residues. Germline V CDR1 and CDR2: MNHNS, SASEGT.

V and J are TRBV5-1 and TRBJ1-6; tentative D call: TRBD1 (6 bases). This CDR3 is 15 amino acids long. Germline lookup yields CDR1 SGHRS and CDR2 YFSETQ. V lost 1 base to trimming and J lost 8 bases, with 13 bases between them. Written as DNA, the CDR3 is TGCGCCAGCAGCTTGACAGGGTGGGAGGATTCACCCCTCCACTTT. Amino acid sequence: CASSLTGWEDSPLHF.

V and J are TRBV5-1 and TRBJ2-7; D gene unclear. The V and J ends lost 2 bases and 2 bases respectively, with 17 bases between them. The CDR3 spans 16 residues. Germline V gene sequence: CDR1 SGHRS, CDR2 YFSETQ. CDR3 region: CASSLVADHRTYEQYF. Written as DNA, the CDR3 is TGCGCCAGCAGCTTAGTCGCCGATCACAGAACCTACGAGCAGTACTTC.

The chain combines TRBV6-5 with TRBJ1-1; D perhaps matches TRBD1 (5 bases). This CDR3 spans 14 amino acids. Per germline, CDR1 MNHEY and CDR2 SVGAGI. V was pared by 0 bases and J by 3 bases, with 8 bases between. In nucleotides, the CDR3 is TGTGCCAGCAGTTACTCGAGAGGGGACACTGAAGCTTTCTTT. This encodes CASSYSRGDTEAFF.

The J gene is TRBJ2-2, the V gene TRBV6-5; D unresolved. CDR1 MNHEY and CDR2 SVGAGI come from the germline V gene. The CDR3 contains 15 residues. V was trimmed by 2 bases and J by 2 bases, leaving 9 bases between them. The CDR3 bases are TGTGCCAGCAGTTACGGGCAACCAAACACCGGGGAGCTGTTTTTT. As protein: CASSYGQPNTGELFF.

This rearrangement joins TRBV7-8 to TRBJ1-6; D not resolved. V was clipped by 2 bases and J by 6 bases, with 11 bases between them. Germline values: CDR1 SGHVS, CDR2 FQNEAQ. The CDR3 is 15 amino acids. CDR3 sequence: CASSLTGGSNSPLHF. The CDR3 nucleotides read TGTGCCAGCAGCTTAACCGGAGGCAGTAATTCACCCCTCCACTTT.

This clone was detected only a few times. CDR3 bases: TGCGCCAGCAGCCCCGGGCGAGTCAAAGCTGGGGCCAACGTCCTGACTTTC. Translated: CASSPGRVKAGANVLTF. This sequence joins TRBV10-1 and TRBJ2-6; no clear D. The V end was cut by 6 bases, the J end by 2 bases, with 17 bases between. Germline assignment: CDR1 WNHNN and CDR2 SYGVQD (reference sequence). The CDR3 runs to 17 residues.

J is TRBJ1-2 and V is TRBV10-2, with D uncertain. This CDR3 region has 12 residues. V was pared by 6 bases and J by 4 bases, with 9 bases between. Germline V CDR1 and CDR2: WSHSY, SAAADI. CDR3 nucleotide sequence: TGCGCCAGCAGGACCGACTCCTATGGCTACACCTTC. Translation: CASRTDSYGYTF.